This T cell receptor beta chain was retrieved from a study of neurological immune-mediated disorders (dated by TCRdb to between 2017 and 2020). A note on the overall study: Among the 34 multiple sclerosis patients, relapsing-remitting MS was present in roughly 30 and secondary progressive MS was present in 3. Longitudinal samples, technical triplicates and paired sorted CD4+ and CD8+ T-cell subsets, alongside PBMC samples, were included among the approximately 100 TCR-beta libraries. The cohort was made up of 68 subjects, consisting of 14 HAM/TSP patients, some 35 multiple sclerosis patients and 20 healthy controls. The study compared peripheral blood TCR-beta repertoires of HTLV-I-associated myelopathy (HAM/TSP) patients, multiple sclerosis patients and healthy controls using UMI-based sequencing.

This clonotype was picked up many times. What antigen it recognizes has not been identified. No base-level quality is on record; no much larger clone is a single base apart. To synthesize cDNA, template-switch 5'RACE was performed with a primer carrying a 10-nucleotide random unique molecular identifier so that each TCR transcript was tagged. Over 200 million TCR-beta sequences, covering 15-18 subjects, were produced in each sequencing run. The RNeasy kit was used to extract total RNA. The KAPA Real-time Library Amplification kit was used to amplify TCR-beta VDJ regions with primers targeting the TCR constant region and the 5'RACE anchor. A first PCR added sample indexes and Illumina adaptors, and a second PCR then raised library yield. After Ampure bead purification, the roughly 650 bp TCR product was size-selected on a 2% E-gel SizeSelection system. Library quality was checked on a Bioanalyzer, concentration was measured with Qubit, and libraries were quantified with the Kapa Library Quantification kit before pooling. An Illumina HiSeq 2500 was used to sequence the libraries paired-end at 2 x 150 bp. To increase sequence diversity, 25-30% phiX was spiked into each library pool. The paper's processing steps were these. The quality-filtered reads were processed with the UMI-based MiGEC pipeline, whose error correction step removed more than 85% of the raw TCR sequences. IMGT germline references were used for aligning VDJ genes, and each clonotype was defined as a unique CDR3 amino acid sequence together with its V-J genes. Clonal expansion, Shannon diversity and CDR3 relatedness were evaluated with VDJtools (CalcPairwiseDistances, ClusterSamples), while phylogenetic trees were built in CLCbio workbench. A clone was classed as expanded if it had 8 or more unique UMIs, a cutoff based on coefficient-of-variation modelling across technical triplicates. Clones were called with MiXCR by TCRdb after fastp trimmed the public reads at Q25, and only in-frame beta chains were retained. Each CDR3 protein gets just one entry, which takes the most common genes and DNA from the rows behind it. It is TCRdb's table, rather than the study itself, that gives the V and J calls and clone size. In this sample the table shows roughly 25,000 distinct CDR3 sequences, 2% to 2.5% of which occur a single time. Roughly 2.1% of the sample lies in the top ten.

General study outcomes and caveats: The MS cluster showed no association with clinical or MRI features, and the authors stated that larger cohorts are needed. TCR clonal expansion was highest in HAM/TSP patients and lowest in MS patients, with MS patients falling below even healthy controls. Expanded clones from different subjects shared no identical CDR3 amino acid sequences, which suggests that TCR-beta repertoires were private in all groups. In phylogenetic analysis, the repertoires of 18 of 34 MS patients grouped into a cluster of related CDR3 sequences, which suggests a possible signature at the repertoire level.

Including the terminal cysteine and phenylalanine, the CDR3 comprises 15 residues. The sequence is cut down to CDR3 DNA, 45 bases in frame from base 1. CDR1 and CDR2 are read off the germline V gene as SGHDT and YYEEEE. V loses 4 bases, J loses 3 bases, and the germline ends lie 16 bases apart. Unsorted PBMC libraries were generated from 2 million PBMCs stored in RNAlater at -80 °C until RNA extraction. Multiple sclerosis patients were enrolled in a US clinical protocol under which disease progression was evaluated by magnetic resonance imaging. PBMCs were separated from peripheral blood using Ficoll-Hypaque density gradient centrifugation and then cryopreserved in liquid nitrogen.

The receptor comes from a woman aged 45-60 years with multiple sclerosis. This sequence uses TRBV5-6 and TRBJ1-1; 5 matching bases give a weak D call of TRBD1. The material sequenced was PBMCs. The CDR3 reads CASSRPDSPHTEAFF. The sequence in DNA is TGTGCCAGCAGCCGGCCTGACAGCCCACACACTGAAGCTTTCTTT. Full variable domain (CDR3 extended with the reference TRBV5-6 and TRBJ1-1 proteins): DAGVTQSPTHLIKTRGQQVTLRCSPKSGHDTVSWYQQALGQGPQFIFQYYEEEERQRGNFPDRFSGHQFPNYSSELNVNALLLGDSALYLCASSRPDSPHTEAFFGQGTRLTVV.